This entry is about one T cell receptor (beta chain). Its specificity is not known. The data stem from a study of shared clonotypes between healthy human individuals. Trimming took 0 bases from V and 3 from J, leaving 15 bases between them. This CDR3 has 17 amino acids. The germline gives CDR1 LGHNA, CDR2 YSLEER. Profiling relied on immunoSEQ multiplex PCR, and the TCRdb table lists in-frame clones only, not all of them. In the table there are roughly 2.5 million clones, 85% to 95% of which are singletons. Study-wide results and limits: At large depth, rarefaction still showed sorted-subset sequencing to be incomplete.

Sequenced material: naive CD4+ T cells sorted from blood. Specified subset: CD45RA+ positively selected. The chain has TRBV4-3 and TRBJ2-1; D may correspond to TRBD1 or TRBD2 (5 bases each). The TCR originated in a man younger than 35 in good health. CDR3 bases: TGCGCCAGCAGCCAAGATCTCGACCGGGGCATCTACAATGAGCAGTTCTTC. Translated: CASSQDLDRGIYNEQFF.